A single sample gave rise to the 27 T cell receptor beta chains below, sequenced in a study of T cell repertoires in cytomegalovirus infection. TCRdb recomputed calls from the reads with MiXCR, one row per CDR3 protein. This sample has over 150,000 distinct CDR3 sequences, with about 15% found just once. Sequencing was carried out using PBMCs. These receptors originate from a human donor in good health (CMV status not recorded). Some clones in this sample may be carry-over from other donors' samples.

The CDR3 DNA follows: TGCGCCAGCAGCCACAGTAGGGGGTACGAGCAGTACTTC. It is translated as CASSHSRGYEQYF. The rearrangement uses TRBV4-1 and TRBJ2-7; weak D call: TRBD1 (6 bases). The germline V and J ends were trimmed by 3 bases and 4 bases, with 10 bases remaining between them. Germline CDR1 is MGHRA and CDR2 is YSYEKL. This CDR3 spans 13 amino acids.

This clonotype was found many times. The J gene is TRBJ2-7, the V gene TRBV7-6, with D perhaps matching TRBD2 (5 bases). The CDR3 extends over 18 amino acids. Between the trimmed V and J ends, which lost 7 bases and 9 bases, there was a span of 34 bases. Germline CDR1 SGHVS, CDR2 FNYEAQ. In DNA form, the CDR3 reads TGTGCCAGCACCCTCCCCTCTACCAATGGGCGAGGGAGTGTGCGGCAGTACTTC. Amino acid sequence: CASTLPSTNGRGSVRQYF.

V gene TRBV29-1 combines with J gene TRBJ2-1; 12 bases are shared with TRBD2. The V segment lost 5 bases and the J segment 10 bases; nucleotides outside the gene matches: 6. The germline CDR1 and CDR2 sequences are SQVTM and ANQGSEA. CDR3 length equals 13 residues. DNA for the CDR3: TGCAGCGTTTCGGGACTAGCGGGTGTAGAGCAGTTCTTC. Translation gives CSVSGLAGVEQFF.

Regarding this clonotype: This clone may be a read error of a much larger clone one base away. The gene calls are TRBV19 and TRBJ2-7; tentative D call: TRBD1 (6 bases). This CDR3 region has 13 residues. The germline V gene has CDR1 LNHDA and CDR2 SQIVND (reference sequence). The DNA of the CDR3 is TGTGCCAGTAGTCGGGACAACTCCTACGAGCGGTACTTC. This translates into CASSRDNSYERYF.

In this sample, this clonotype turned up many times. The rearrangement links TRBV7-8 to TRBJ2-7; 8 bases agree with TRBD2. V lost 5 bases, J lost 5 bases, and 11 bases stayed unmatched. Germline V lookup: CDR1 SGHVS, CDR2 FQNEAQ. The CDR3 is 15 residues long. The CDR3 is CASSAFKREFDEQYF. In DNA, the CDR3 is TGTGCCAGCAGCGCTTTTAAGCGGGAGTTCGACGAGCAGTACTTC.

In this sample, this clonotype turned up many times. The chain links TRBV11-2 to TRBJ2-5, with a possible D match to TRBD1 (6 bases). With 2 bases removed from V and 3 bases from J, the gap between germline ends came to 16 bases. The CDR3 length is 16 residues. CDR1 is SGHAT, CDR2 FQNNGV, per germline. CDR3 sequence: CASSLPPGHREETQYF. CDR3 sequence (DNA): TGTGCCAGCAGCTTACCTCCGGGACACCGAGAAGAGACCCAGTACTTC.

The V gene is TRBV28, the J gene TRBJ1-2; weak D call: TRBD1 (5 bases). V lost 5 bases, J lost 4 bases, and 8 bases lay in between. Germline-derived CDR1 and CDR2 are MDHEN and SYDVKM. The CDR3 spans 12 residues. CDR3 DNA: TGTGCCAGCAGTACTGACAGCTATGGCTACACCTTC. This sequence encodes CASSTDSYGYTF.

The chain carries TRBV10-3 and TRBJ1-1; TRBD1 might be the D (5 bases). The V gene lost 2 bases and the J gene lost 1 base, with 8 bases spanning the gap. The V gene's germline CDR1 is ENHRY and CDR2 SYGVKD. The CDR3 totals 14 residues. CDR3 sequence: CAISEGGKNTEAFF. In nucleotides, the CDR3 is TGTGCCATCAGTGAGGGGGGGAAGAACACTGAAGCTTTCTTT.

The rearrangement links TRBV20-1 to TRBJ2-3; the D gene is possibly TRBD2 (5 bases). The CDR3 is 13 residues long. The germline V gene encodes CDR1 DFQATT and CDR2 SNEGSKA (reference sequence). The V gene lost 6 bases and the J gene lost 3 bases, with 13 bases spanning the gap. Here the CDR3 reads CSALLVSTDTQYF. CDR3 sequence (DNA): TGCAGTGCCTTACTAGTGTCGACAGATACGCAGTATTTT.

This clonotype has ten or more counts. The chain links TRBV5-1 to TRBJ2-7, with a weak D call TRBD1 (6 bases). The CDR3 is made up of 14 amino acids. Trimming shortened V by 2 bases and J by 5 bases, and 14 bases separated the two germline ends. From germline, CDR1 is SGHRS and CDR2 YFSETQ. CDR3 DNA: TGCGCCAGCAGCTTAAGGACAGTCGCCGACGAGCAGTACTTC. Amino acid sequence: CASSLRTVADEQYF.

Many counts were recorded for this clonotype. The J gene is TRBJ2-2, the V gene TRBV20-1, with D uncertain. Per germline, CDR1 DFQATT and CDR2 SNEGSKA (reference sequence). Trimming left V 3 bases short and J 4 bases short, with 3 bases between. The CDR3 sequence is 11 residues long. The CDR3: CSASRTGELFF. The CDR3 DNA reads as TGCAGTGCTAGTCGCACCGGGGAGCTGTTTTTT.

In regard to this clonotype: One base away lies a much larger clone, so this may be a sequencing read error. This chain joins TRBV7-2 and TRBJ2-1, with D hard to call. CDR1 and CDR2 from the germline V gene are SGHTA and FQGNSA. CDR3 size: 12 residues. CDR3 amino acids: CASSPLSREKFF. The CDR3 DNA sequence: TGTGCCAGCAGCCCATTGTCGCGTGAGAAGTTCTTC.

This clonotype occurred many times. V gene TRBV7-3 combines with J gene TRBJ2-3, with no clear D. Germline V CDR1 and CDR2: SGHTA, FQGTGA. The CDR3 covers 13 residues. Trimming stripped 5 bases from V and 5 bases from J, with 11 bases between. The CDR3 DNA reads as TGTGCCAGCAGCCCCGATAGGATAGATACGCAGTATTTT. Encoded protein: CASSPDRIDTQYF.

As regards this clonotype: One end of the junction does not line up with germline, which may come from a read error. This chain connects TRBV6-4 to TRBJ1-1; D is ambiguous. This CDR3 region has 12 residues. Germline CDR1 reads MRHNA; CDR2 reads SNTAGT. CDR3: CASSNSGGEAFF. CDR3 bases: TGTGCCAGCAGTAACTCAGGCGGAGAAGCTTTCTTT.

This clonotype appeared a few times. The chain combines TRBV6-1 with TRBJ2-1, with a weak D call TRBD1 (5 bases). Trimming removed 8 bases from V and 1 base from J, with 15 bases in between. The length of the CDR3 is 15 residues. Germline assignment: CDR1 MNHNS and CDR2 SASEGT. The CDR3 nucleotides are TGTGCCAGCGGCAGGGTATTTGAGTCCTACAATGAGCAGTTCTTC. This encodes CASGRVFESYNEQFF.

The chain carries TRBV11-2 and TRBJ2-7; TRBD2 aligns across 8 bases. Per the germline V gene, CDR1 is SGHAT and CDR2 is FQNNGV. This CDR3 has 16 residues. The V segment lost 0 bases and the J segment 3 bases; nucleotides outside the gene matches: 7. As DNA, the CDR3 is TGTGCCAGCAGCTTAGAACACGGGAGGGTCCACTACGAGCAGTACTTC. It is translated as CASSLEHGRVHYEQYF. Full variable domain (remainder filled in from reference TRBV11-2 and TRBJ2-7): EAGVAQSPRYKIIEKRQSVAFWCNPISGHATLYWYQQILGQGPKLLIQFQNNGVVDDSQLPKDRFSAERLKGVDSTLKIQPAKLEDSAVYLCASSLEHGRVHYEQYFGPGTRLTVT.

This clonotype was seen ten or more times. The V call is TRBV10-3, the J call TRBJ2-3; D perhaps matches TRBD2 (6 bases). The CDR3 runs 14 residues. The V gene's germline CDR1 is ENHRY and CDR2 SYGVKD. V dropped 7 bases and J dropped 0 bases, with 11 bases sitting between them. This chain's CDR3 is CAIKPSGSTDTQYF. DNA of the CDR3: TGTGCCATCAAACCAAGCGGGAGCACAGATACGCAGTATTTT.

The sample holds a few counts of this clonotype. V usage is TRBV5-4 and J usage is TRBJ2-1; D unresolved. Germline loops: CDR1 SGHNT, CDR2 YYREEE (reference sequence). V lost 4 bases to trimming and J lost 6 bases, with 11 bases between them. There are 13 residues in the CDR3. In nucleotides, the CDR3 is TGTGCCAGCAGCGTACCGACTTCCAATGAGCAGTTCTTC. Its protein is CASSVPTSNEQFF.

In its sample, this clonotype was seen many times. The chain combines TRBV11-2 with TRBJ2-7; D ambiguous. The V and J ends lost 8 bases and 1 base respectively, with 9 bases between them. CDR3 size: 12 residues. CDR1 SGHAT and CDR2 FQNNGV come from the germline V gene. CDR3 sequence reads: CASGRKSYEQYF. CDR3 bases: TGTGCCAGCGGTCGGAAGTCCTACGAGCAGTACTTC.

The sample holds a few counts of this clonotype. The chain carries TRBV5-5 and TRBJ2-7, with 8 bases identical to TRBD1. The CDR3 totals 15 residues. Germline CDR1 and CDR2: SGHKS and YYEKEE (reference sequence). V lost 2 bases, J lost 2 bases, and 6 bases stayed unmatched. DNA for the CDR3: TGTGCCAGCAGCTTAGGCGTGGGACAGGCCTACGAGCAGTACTTC. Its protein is CASSLGVGQAYEQYF.

CDR3 protein: CASSGRGTQETQYF. CDR3 sequence (DNA): TGTGCCAGCAGCGGTCGGGGAACCCAAGAGACCCAGTACTTC. The chain uses TRBV5-4 and TRBJ2-5; maybe TRBD2 (5 bases). The CDR3 totals 14 residues. From germline, CDR1 is SGHNT and CDR2 YYREEE (reference sequence). V was shortened by 4 bases and J by 1 base, with 11 bases between the two germline ends.

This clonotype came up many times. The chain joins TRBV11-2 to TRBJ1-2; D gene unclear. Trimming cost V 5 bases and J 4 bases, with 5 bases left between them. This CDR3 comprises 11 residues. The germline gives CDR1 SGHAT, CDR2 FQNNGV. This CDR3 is CASSDLYGYTF. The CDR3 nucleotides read TGTGCCAGCAGCGATCTCTATGGCTACACCTTC.

This CDR3 reads CASSLVARPYEQYF. The CDR3 coding sequence is TGTGCCAGCAGCTTAGTAGCCAGACCCTACGAGCAGTACTTC. This chain uses TRBV7-9 with TRBJ2-7; D ambiguous. CDR1 SEHNR and CDR2 FQNEAQ come from the germline V gene (reference sequence). Trimming removed 1 base at V and 2 bases at J, with 9 bases between. The CDR3 has 14 amino acids. The full variable domain, rest sourced from reference TRBV7-9 and TRBJ2-7, is DTGVSQNPRHKITKRGQNVTFRCDPISEHNRLYWYRQTLGQGPEFLTYFQNEAQLEKSRLLSDRFSAERPKGSFSTLEIQRTEQGDSAMYLCASSLVARPYEQYFGPGTRLTVT.

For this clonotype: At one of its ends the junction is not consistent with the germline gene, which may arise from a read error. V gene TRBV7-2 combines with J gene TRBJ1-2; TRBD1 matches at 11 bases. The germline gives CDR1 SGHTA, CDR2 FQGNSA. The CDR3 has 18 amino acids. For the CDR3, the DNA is TGTGCCAGCGGCTTACTTCACGGACAGGGGGCGCACTCAGGTGGCTACACCTTC. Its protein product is CASGLLHGQGAHSGGYTF.

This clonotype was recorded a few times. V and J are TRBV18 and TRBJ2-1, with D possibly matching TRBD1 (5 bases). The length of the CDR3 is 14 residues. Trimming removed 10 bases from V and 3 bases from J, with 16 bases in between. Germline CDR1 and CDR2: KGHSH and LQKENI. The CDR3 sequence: CATSATDFYNEQFF. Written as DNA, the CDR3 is TGTGCCACATCCGCGACAGACTTCTACAATGAGCAGTTCTTC.

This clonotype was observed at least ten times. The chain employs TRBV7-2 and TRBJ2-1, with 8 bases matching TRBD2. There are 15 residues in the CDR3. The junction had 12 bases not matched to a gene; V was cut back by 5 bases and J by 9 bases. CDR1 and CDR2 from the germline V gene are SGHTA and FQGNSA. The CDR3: CASSPDRTSRGEQFF. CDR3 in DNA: TGTGCCAGCAGCCCGGACCGGACTAGCCGGGGTGAGCAGTTCTTC.

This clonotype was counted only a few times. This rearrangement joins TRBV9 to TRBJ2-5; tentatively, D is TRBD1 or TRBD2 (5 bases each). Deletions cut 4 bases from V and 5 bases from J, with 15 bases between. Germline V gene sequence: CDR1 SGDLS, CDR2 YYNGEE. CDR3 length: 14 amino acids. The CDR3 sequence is CASSPEGELETQYF. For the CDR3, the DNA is TGTGCCAGCAGCCCCGAAGGGGAGCTTGAGACCCAGTACTTC. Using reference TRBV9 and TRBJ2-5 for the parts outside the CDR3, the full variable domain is DSGVTQTPKHLITATGQRVTLRCSPRSGDLSVYWYQQSLDQGLQFLIQYYNGEERAKGNILERFSAQQFPDLHSELNLSSLELGDSALYFCASSPEGELETQYFGPGTRLLVL.